This TCR beta chain was sequenced in a study of cytotoxic CD8 clonotypes in ibrutinib-treated CLL. On the study more broadly: Responses: approximately 25 partial, 2 complete; after median around 70 months, 14 stayed remitted, around twelve progressed.

As regards this clone: Antigen unknown.

Only in-frame clones appear in the TCRdb table, and some are missing; sequencing was by immunoSEQ multiplex PCR. The data show around 41,000 clones, roughly three quarters seen once. This CDR3 has 14 amino acids. The germline V gene has CDR1 SGHRS and CDR2 YFSETQ. Between the trimmed V and J ends, which lost 0 bases and 0 bases, there was a span of 4 bases. Study-level results: Starting clonality was above that of age-matched healthy donors and tracked circulating CD8+ T-cell counts.

This clonotype was sampled from a human donor with chronic lymphocytic leukemia. The rearrangement links TRBV5-1 to TRBJ2-4; D is unclear. This material consisted of PBMCs, taken at disease progression, from a patient treated with ibrutinib. The CDR3, as DNA: TGCGCCAGCAGCTTGGGGGTAGCCAAAAACATTCAGTACTTC. It encodes CASSLGVAKNIQYF.